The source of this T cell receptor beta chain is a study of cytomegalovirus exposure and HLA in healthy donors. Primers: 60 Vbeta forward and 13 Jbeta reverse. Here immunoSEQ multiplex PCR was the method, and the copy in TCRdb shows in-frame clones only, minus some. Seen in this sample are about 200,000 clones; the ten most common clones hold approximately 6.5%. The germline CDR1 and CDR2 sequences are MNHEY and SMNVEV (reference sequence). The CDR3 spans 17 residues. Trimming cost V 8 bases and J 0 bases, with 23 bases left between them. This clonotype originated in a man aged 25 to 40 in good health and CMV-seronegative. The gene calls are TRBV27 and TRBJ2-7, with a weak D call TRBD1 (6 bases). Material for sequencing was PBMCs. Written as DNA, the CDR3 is TGTGCCAGCGCTTTATCAGGGGCGAATCTCCTCTCCTACGAGCAGTACTTC. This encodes CASALSGANLLSYEQYF.